This TCR beta chain was sequenced for a study of T cell responses to AZD1222 COVID-19 vaccine. Study at large: Investigators merged groups given second doses at roughly 4 or roughly 12 weeks. General study findings and limits: At baseline, just five to seven AZD1222 recipients tested seropositive. Close to half of spike-specific TCRs reportedly recognize unmutated variant regions.

The V and J ends lost 4 bases and 1 base respectively, with 13 bases between them. The CDR3 covers 15 residues. Germline V gene sequence: CDR1 KGHSH, CDR2 LQKENI. TCRdb's table, derived via immunoSEQ multiplex PCR, lists solely in-frame clones and lacks some. The sample shows about 120,000 clones, 90% to 95% of them seen only once. About this clone itself: What it binds is not known.

This TCR was sampled from an adult in good health. This material consisted of peripheral blood, taken on day 0 of AZD1222 vaccination. The V gene is TRBV18, the J gene TRBJ1-1; no clear D. The CDR3 sequence: CASSRSLGENTEAFF. The CDR3 region has the DNA TGTGCCAGCTCACGTTCACTGGGAGAGAACACTGAAGCTTTCTTT. The whole variable domain, remainder taken from reference TRBV18 and TRBJ1-1, is NAGVMQNPRHLVRRRGQEARLRCSPMKGHSHVYWYRQLPEEGLKFMVYLQKENIIDESGMPKERFSAEFPKEGPSILRIQQVVRGDSAAYFCASSRSLGENTEAFFGQGTRLTVV.